This T cell receptor beta chain originates from a study of tumor-infiltrating lymphocytes in primary liver carcinoma. Study details: Lesions, classed as T1-T3 N0M0, spanned 4.2 to 10 cm across. Productive TCRbeta reads per sample were roughly 3.5 to 8 million, not differing by tissue. Study-wide results and limits: Present in all five tumor regions were only about 7-25% of the top clones. Tumors significantly exceeded blood in top-250-clone fraction (p = 0.039).

TCR beta cDNA was made from roughly 500 ng total RNA with a constant-region primer. Investigators got TCR beta libraries out of three nested multiplex PCR rounds, done with slightly modified ARM-PCR. Amplification in the first two PCR rounds was performed using TRBV1-TRBV30 forward primers and a C-beta reverse primer for approximately 10 cycles each. Using its own MiXCR run on the multiplex PCR reads, TCRdb lists one record per CDR3 protein. The sample has 48,000 or so distinct CDR3 sequences, roughly 77% seen once; the top ten hold about 30%. As to this clonotype: Its antigen is still unknown. The conserved closing phenylalanine or tryptophan is absent in this CDR3, likely reflecting a read error.

From about 19-30 mg of unsorted bulk tissue, DNA and RNA were co-extracted together. The CDR3 runs 15 residues. CDR1 is SQVTM and CDR2 is ANQGSEA in the germline V gene. This clonotype was obtained from a man aged 40-49 years with primary liver carcinoma and hepatitis B virus infection. Sequencing input: liver tumor tissue from sampling region 3. Indicated subset: tumor region T3, left-lateral pole. The J gene is TRBJ2-3, the V gene TRBV29-1; 8 bases fit TRBD2. CDR3 loop: CSVEGSGESIDTQYV. The CDR3 nucleotides read TGCAGCGTTGAAGGTAGCGGGGAGAGCATAGATACGCAGTATGTT.